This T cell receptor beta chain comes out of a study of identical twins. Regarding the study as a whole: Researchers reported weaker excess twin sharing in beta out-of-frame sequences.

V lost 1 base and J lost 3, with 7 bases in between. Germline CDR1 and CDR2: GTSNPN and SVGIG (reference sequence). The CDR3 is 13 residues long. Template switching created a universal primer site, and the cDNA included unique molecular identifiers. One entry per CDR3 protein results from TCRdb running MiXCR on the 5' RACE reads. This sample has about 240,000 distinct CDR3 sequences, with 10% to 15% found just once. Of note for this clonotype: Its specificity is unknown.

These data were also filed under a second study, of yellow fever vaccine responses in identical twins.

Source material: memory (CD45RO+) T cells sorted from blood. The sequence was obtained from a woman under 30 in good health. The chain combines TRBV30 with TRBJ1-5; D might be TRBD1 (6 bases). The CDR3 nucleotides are TGTGCCTGGAGTGACAGGGCCAATCAGCCCCAGCATTTT. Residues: CAWSDRANQPQHF.